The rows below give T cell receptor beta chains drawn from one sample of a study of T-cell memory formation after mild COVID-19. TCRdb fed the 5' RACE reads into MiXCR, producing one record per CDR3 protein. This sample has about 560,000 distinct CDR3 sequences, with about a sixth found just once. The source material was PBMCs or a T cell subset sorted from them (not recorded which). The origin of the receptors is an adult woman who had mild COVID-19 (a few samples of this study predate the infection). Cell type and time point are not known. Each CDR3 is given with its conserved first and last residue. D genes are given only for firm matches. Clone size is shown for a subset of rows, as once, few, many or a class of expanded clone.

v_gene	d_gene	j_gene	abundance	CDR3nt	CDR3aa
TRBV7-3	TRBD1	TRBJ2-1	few	TGTGCCAGCAGCCAAGACAGGGCCTCCTACAATGAGCAGTTCTTC	CASSQDRASYNEQFF
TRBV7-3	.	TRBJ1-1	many	TGTGCCAGCAGCTTAACGGGCAGCAGGAACACTGAAGCTTTCTTT	CASSLTGSRNTEAFF
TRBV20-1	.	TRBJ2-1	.	TGCAGTGGGCTTCTCGATGAGCAGTTCTTC	CSGLLDEQFF
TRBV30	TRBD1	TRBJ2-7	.	TGTGCCTGCCTCCGGGACAGAGGTCTGGCCTACGAGCAGTACTTC	CACLRDRGLAYEQYF
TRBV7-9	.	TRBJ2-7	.	TGTGCCAGCAGAAGCGGGCACGAGCAGTACTTC	CASRSGHEQYF
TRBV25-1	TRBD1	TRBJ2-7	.	TGTGCCAGCCTAGACAGGGGTACCTACGAGCAGTACTTC	CASLDRGTYEQYF
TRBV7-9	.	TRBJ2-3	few	TGTGCCAGCAGCTTACCTCGAGGAGCAGATACGCAGTATTTT	CASSLPRGADTQYF
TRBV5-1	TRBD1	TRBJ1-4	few	TGCGCCAGCAGCCGGGACAGGGGTGCTAATGAAAAACTGTTTTTT	CASSRDRGANEKLFF
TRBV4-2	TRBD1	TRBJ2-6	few	TGTGCCAGCAGCCAAGAGTCCAGGGGGCTGGCTGGGGCCAACGTCCTGACTTTC	CASSQESRGLAGANVLTF
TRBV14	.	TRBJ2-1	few	TGTGCCAGCAGCCAAGACCGGCTGGCCTCCTACAATGAGCAGTTCTTC	CASSQDRLASYNEQFF